This is a list of T cell receptor beta chains from one sample in a study of blood T cell repertoires in COVID-19. Produced via immunoSEQ multiplex PCR; TCRdb's table is partial and in-frame only. The table lists about 270,000 clones, 82% of them singletons. The specimen was peripheral blood. All receptors come from a woman between 18 and 29 years old with acute or convalescent COVID-19. CDR3s include the opening cysteine and the closing phenylalanine or tryptophan. Fields, in order: clone size, J gene, V gene, D gene, CDR3 DNA, CDR3 protein. D genes are given only for firm matches. Some rows have no size entry. The others give once, few or many, or a class for an expanded clone.

clone_size: -
j_call: TRBJ2-1
v_call: TRBV18
d_call: TRBD2
cdr3_nt: TGTGCCAGCTCAGCACTAGCGGCCTCCTACAATGAGCAGTTCTTC
cdr3_aa: CASSALAASYNEQFF

clone_size: few
j_call: TRBJ1-3
v_call: TRBV9
d_call: -
cdr3_nt: TGTGCCAGCAGCGTAAACTCAGGGGCCGGAAACACCATATATTTT
cdr3_aa: CASSVNSGAGNTIYF

clone_size: -
j_call: TRBJ1-2
v_call: TRBV5-1
d_call: TRBD1
cdr3_nt: TGCGCCAGCAGCTTGGGGGGACAGGGGAATGGCTACACCTTC
cdr3_aa: CASSLGGQGNGYTF

clone_size: once
j_call: TRBJ2-2
v_call: TRBV7-9
d_call: -
cdr3_nt: TGTGCCAGCAGCTCCCCAGGGAACACCGGGGAGCTGTTTTTT
cdr3_aa: CASSSPGNTGELFF

clone_size: -
j_call: TRBJ1-5
v_call: TRBV18
d_call: TRBD1
cdr3_nt: TGTGCCAGCCGGTCGACAGGGGTCAATCAGCCCCAGCATTTT
cdr3_aa: CASRSTGVNQPQHF

clone_size: -
j_call: TRBJ1-3
v_call: TRBV7-2
d_call: -
cdr3_nt: TGTGCCAGCAGCCCAGATTTTGGTTGGGCAGGGGCTGGAAACACCATATATTTT
cdr3_aa: CASSPDFGWAGAGNTIYF

clone_size: -
j_call: TRBJ2-1
v_call: TRBV7-9
d_call: -
cdr3_nt: TGTGCCAGCACCAACTTAGTACTACTCGGCCGGAATGAGCAGTTCTTC
cdr3_aa: CASTNLVLLGRNEQFF

clone_size: -
j_call: TRBJ2-3
v_call: TRBV7-2
d_call: -
cdr3_nt: TGTGCCAGCAGCGCCGGGACTCTCACAGATACGCAGTATTTT
cdr3_aa: CASSAGTLTDTQYF

clone_size: few
j_call: TRBJ1-4
v_call: TRBV4-3
d_call: -
cdr3_nt: TGCGCCAGCAGCCAAGTATCACTCGTAGTCCGAACTAATGAAAAACTGTTTTTT
cdr3_aa: CASSQVSLVVRTNEKLFF

clone_size: once
j_call: TRBJ1-1
v_call: TRBV6-2/TRBV6-3
d_call: -
cdr3_nt: TGTGCCAGCAGTTCGCAGGGTGAAGCTTTCTTT
cdr3_aa: CASSSQGEAFF

clone_size: -
j_call: TRBJ1-5
v_call: TRBV4-2
d_call: TRBD1
cdr3_nt: TGTGCCAGCAGCCACCCCGGGACAGGCAATCAGCCCCAGCATTTT
cdr3_aa: CASSHPGTGNQPQHF

clone_size: few
j_call: TRBJ1-1
v_call: TRBV18
d_call: -
cdr3_nt: TGTGCCAGCTCACCACCCGACAGCGCGGCTTTCTTT
cdr3_aa: CASSPPDSAAFF

clone_size: -
j_call: TRBJ2-2
v_call: TRBV29-1
d_call: TRBD1
cdr3_nt: TGCAGCGTTGAAGTCGGGCCAGGGGGCTGGGCCGGGGAGCTGTTTTTT
cdr3_aa: CSVEVGPGGWAGELFF

clone_size: -
j_call: TRBJ2-3
v_call: TRBV7-2
d_call: TRBD2
cdr3_nt: TGTGCCAGCAGATCTCTAGCGGAAGATACGCAGTATTTT
cdr3_aa: CASRSLAEDTQYF

clone_size: -
j_call: TRBJ1-1
v_call: TRBV6-4
d_call: -
cdr3_nt: TGTGCCAGCAGTGAACAGGGCGGACTTGAAGCTTTCTTT
cdr3_aa: CASSEQGGLEAFF

clone_size: -
j_call: TRBJ1-1
v_call: TRBV7-8
d_call: -
cdr3_nt: TGTGCCAGCAGCATACAGGGACGTCATTCAGAAGCTTTCTTT
cdr3_aa: CASSIQGRHSEAFF

clone_size: -
j_call: TRBJ2-1
v_call: TRBV27
d_call: -
cdr3_nt: TGTGCCAGCAGTCCGCAGGGGATCACCCACTCCTACAATGAGCAGTTCTTC
cdr3_aa: CASSPQGITHSYNEQFF

clone_size: once
j_call: TRBJ2-1
v_call: TRBV4-3
d_call: -
cdr3_nt: TGCGCCAGCAGCCAAGATCGGGAGTTCGGATACAATGAGCAGTTCTTC
cdr3_aa: CASSQDREFGYNEQFF

clone_size: -
j_call: TRBJ2-7
v_call: TRBV6-5
d_call: TRBD2
cdr3_nt: TGTGCCAGCACCCTCCGGACTAGCGGGAGCGGCGAGCAGTACTTC
cdr3_aa: CASTLRTSGSGEQYF

clone_size: -
j_call: TRBJ2-7
v_call: TRBV6-5
d_call: TRBD1
cdr3_nt: TGTGCCAGCAGTTACACGGGACAGGGCGCCTACGAGCAGTACTTC
cdr3_aa: CASSYTGQGAYEQYF

clone_size: -
j_call: TRBJ1-6
v_call: TRBV9
d_call: TRBD1
cdr3_nt: TGTGCCAGCAGCGGAACAGGGGGGAATTCACCCCTCCACTTT
cdr3_aa: CASSGTGGNSPLHF

clone_size: -
j_call: TRBJ2-7
v_call: TRBV3-1/TRBV3-2
d_call: -
cdr3_nt: TGTGCCAGCAGCCAAAGTTGGAGCTACGAGCAGTACTTC
cdr3_aa: CASSQSWSYEQYF

clone_size: -
j_call: TRBJ2-6
v_call: TRBV19
d_call: -
cdr3_nt: TGTGCCAGTAGAAGGGTGGAGGGCTCTGGGGCCAACGTCCTGACTTTC
cdr3_aa: CASRRVEGSGANVLTF

clone_size: -
j_call: TRBJ2-1
v_call: TRBV11-2
d_call: -
cdr3_nt: TGTGCCAGCAGCCACCCCCGGGTAGCGGAGTACAATGAGCAGTTCTTC
cdr3_aa: CASSHPRVAEYNEQFF

clone_size: -
j_call: TRBJ1-1
v_call: TRBV5-1
d_call: -
cdr3_nt: TGCGCCAGCAGCTTGGCCTCGACAGGCACTGAAGCTTTCTTT
cdr3_aa: CASSLASTGTEAFF

clone_size: -
j_call: TRBJ1-4
v_call: TRBV6-2/TRBV6-3
d_call: -
cdr3_nt: TGTGCCAGCAGTTCGGGTCAGAGGGTGACTAATGAAAAACTGTTTTTT
cdr3_aa: CASSSGQRVTNEKLFF

clone_size: -
j_call: TRBJ1-5
v_call: TRBV7-2
d_call: -
cdr3_nt: TGTGCCAGCAGCTCCCAAATCGGGAACCATCAGCCCCAGCATTTT
cdr3_aa: CASSSQIGNHQPQHF

clone_size: -
j_call: TRBJ1-6
v_call: TRBV6-2/TRBV6-3
d_call: TRBD1
cdr3_nt: TGTGCCAGCAGTTGGCAGGGGGCATATTCACCCCTCCACTTT
cdr3_aa: CASSWQGAYSPLHF

clone_size: -
j_call: TRBJ2-1
v_call: TRBV7-3
d_call: TRBD2
cdr3_nt: TGTGCCAGCAGCCGACGGGCGGGACTAGTAAATGAGCAGTTCTTC
cdr3_aa: CASSRRAGLVNEQFF

clone_size: -
j_call: TRBJ2-1
v_call: TRBV29-1
d_call: TRBD2
cdr3_nt: TGCAGGGCCTCCCTGGGACTAGCGGGAGAGGGGGAGCAGTTCTTC
cdr3_aa: CRASLGLAGEGEQFF

clone_size: -
j_call: TRBJ2-1
v_call: TRBV13
d_call: TRBD2
cdr3_nt: TGTGCCAGCAGCCCTGGGACTAGCGGGAGGGCACAGCAGTTCTTC
cdr3_aa: CASSPGTSGRAQQFF

clone_size: -
j_call: TRBJ2-3
v_call: TRBV27
d_call: TRBD1
cdr3_nt: TGTGCCAGCAGTTTATCGGGACAGCCTAATACGCAGTATTTT
cdr3_aa: CASSLSGQPNTQYF